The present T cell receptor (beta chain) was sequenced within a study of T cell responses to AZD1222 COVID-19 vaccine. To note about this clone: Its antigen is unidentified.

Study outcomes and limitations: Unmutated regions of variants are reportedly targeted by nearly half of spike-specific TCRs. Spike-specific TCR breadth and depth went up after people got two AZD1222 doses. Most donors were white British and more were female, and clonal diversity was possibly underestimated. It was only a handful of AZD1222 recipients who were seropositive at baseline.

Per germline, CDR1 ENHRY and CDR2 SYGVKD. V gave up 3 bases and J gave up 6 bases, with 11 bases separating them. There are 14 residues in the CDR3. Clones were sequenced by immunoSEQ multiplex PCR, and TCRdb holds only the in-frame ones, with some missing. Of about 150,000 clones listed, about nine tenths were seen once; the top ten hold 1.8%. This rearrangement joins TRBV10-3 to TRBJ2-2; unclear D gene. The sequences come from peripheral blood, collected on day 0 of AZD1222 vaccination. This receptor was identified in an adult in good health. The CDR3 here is CAISDGRESGELFF. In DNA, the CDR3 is TGTGCCATCAGTGATGGAAGAGAATCCGGGGAGCTGTTTTTT.